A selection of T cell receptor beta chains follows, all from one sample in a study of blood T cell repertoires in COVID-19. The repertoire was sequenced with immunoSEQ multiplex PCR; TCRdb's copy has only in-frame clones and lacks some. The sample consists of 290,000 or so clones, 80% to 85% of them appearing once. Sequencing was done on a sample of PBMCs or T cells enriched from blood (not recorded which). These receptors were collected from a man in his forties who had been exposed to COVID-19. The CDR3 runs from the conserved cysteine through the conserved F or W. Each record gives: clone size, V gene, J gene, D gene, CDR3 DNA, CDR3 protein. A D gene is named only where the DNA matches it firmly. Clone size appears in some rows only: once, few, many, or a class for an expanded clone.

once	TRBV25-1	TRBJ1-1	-	TGTGCCAGCAGTGATGATGGGGCCTTGAACACTGAAGCTTTCTTT	CASSDDGALNTEAFF
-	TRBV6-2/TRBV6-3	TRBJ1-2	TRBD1	TGTGCCAGCAGTTCGAACAACAGGGGGGATGGCTACACCTTC	CASSSNNRGDGYTF
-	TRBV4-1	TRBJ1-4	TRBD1	TGCGCCATAGGCCCGGGAGGGGGCGATGAAAAACTGTTTTTT	CAIGPGGGDEKLFF
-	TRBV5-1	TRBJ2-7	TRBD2	TGCGCCAGCAGCTTGGGAGCGGGAATAAGCTCCTACGAGCAGTACTTC	CASSLGAGISSYEQYF
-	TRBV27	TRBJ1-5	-	TGTGCCAGCAGTTTCGGGCACCAGGGGTCCAATCAGCCCCAGCATTTT	CASSFGHQGSNQPQHF
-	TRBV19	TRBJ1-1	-	TGTGCCAGTAGTACCTTTCGAAGGCCTCAGCGAGCTTTCTTT	CASSTFRRPQRAFF
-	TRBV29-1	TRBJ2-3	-	TGCAGCGTTGTGGGCGGGGGCACAGATACGCAGTATTTT	CSVVGGGTDTQYF
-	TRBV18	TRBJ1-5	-	TGTGCCAGCTCCCCAGGAACTCGCGGTTCGGGGCCCCAGCATTTT	CASSPGTRGSGPQHF
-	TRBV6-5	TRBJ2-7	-	TGTGCCAGCAGTCAGTACGAGCAGTACTTC	CASSQYEQYF
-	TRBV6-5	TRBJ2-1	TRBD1	TGTGCCAGCAGCAAAGACAGGGGGCGTTACAATGAGCAGTTCTTC	CASSKDRGRYNEQFF
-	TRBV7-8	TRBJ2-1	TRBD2	TGTGCCAGCAGCTTTTCTTCCCAGACTAGCGGACGCTTCTCCTCCTACAATGAGCAGTTCTTC	CASSFSSQTSGRFSSYNEQFF
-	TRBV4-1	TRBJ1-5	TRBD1	TGCGCCAGCAGCCAAGGACAGGGGGCGAGGCAGCCCCAGCATTTT	CASSQGQGARQPQHF
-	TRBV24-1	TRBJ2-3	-	TGTGCCACCAGTGATGGAGCTCCTAGCACAGATACGCAGTATTTT	CATSDGAPSTDTQYF
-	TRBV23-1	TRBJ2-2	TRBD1	TGCGCCAGCAGTCATCAAACAGGGGGGAGCACCGGGGAGCTGTTTTTT	CASSHQTGGSTGELFF
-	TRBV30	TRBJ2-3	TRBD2	TGTGCCTGGGGGACTAGCGGGAGGGCCTCAGATACGCAGTATTTT	CAWGTSGRASDTQYF
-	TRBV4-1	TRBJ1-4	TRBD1	TGCGCCAGCAGCCATCCGGGACAGGCAAATGAAAAACTGTTTTTT	CASSHPGQANEKLFF
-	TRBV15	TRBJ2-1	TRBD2	TGTGCCACCAGCGATGCTACGACGGGACTATCTTACAATGAGCAGTTCTTC	CATSDATTGLSYNEQFF
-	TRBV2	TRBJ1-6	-	TGTGCCAGCAGTGGGAATGGGGCGCTAAATAATTCACCCCTCCACTTT	CASSGNGALNNSPLHF
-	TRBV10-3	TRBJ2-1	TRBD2	TGTGCCATCAATATTGTGGGACTAGCGGGAGGTTCCTACAATGAGCAGTTCTTC	CAINIVGLAGGSYNEQFF
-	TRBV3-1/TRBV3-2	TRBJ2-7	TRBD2	TGTGCCAGCAGCCAAGGTTCAGCGGGGGCCGAGCAGTACTTC	CASSQGSAGAEQYF
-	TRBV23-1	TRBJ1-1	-	TGCGCCAGCAGTCAATCACGAGGGCGGGGGCAAAATGAAGCTTTCTTT	CASSQSRGRGQNEAFF
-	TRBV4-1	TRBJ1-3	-	TGCGCCAGCAGCCACGACAGAACACCAGGAAACACCATATATTTT	CASSHDRTPGNTIYF
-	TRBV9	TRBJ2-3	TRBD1	TGTGCCAGCAGCGGCCGACAGGGCGGAGATACGCAGTATTTT	CASSGRQGGDTQYF
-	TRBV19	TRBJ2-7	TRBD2	TGTGCCAGTAGTTGGACTAGCTCCTACGAGCAGTACTTC	CASSWTSSYEQYF
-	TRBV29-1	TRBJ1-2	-	TGCAGCGTCCAGGGGTTCTATGGCTACACCTTC	CSVQGFYGYTF
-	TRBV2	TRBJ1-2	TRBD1	TGTGCCAGCAGCGGGGACAGGGGAAGATATGGCTACACCTTC	CASSGDRGRYGYTF
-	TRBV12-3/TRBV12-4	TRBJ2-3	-	TGTGCCAGCAGACCAGGAGGGGGGGGTACGCAGTATTTT	CASRPGGGGTQYF